The 9 T cell receptor beta chains listed next were all sequenced from one sample in a study of shared clonotypes between healthy human individuals. Method: immunoSEQ multiplex PCR; TCRdb's copy keeps in-frame clones and lacks some. The data hold some 1 million clones, with around 75% observed a single time. Sequencing used memory CD4+ T cells sorted from blood. Subset of the sample: CD45RA-negative fraction. The receptors here all came from a man younger than 30 in good health.

CDR3 sequence: CASSKEDRETYEQYF. CDR3 in DNA: TGTGCCAGCAGCAAAGAGGATCGGGAAACCTACGAGCAGTACTTC. This rearrangement joins TRBV21-1 to TRBJ2-7; the D call TRBD2 from the table was never checked on the DNA. TRBV21-1 is assigned pseudogene status. The CDR3 is 15 amino acids.

This clone was picked up a small number of times. This sequence joins TRBV6-1 and TRBJ1-6, with D tentatively TRBD1 (6 bases). V shed 0 bases and J shed 9 bases, with 12 bases lying between them. The CDR3 consists of 15 residues. Germline V gene data show CDR1 as MNHNS and CDR2 as SASEGT. Here the CDR3 reads CASSEAGRGPSPLHF. CDR3 DNA: TGTGCCAGCAGTGAAGCCGGCAGGGGTCCTTCACCCCTCCACTTT.

This chain links TRBV29-1 with TRBJ2-7, with 7 bases that match TRBD2. The junction had 15 bases not matched to a gene; V was cut back by 6 bases and J by 7 bases. The CDR3 length is 14 residues. Germline V gene sequence: CDR1 SQVTM, CDR2 ANQGSEA. Written as DNA, the CDR3 is TGCAGCGTCGTTTTAAGTGGGAGGGCCCAAGAGCAGTACTTC. Residues: CSVVLSGRAQEQYF.

This chain uses TRBV10-3 with TRBJ2-5; 8 bases agree with TRBD2. The CDR3 is made up of 15 amino acids. Germline V gene sequence: CDR1 ENHRY, CDR2 SYGVKD. Trimming cost V 4 bases and J 3 bases; bases outside gene matches: 7. This CDR3 is CAISAGGAPEETQYF. Written as DNA, the CDR3 is TGTGCCATCAGTGCGGGGGGGGCGCCGGAAGAGACCCAGTACTTC.

This clone appeared many times. The CDR3, as DNA: TGTGCCTCCACCAGGGGTACGGGTGCTTTCTTT. Protein sequence: CASTRGTGAFF. The chain carries TRBV30 and TRBJ1-1; a possible D gene is TRBD1 (6 bases). The germline V gene has CDR1 GTSNPN and CDR2 SVGIG (reference sequence). There are 11 residues in the CDR3. V lost 7 bases and J lost 11, with 17 bases in between.

This chain joins TRBV30 and TRBJ2-3; D is unresolved. Trimming removed 3 bases at V and 6 bases at J, with 10 bases between. CDR3 length equals 12 residues. In germline, CDR1 is GTSNPN, CDR2 SVGIG (reference sequence). The CDR3 sequence is CAWSVTGDTQYF. The CDR3 DNA is TGTGCCTGGAGCGTGACTGGGGATACGCAGTATTTT. Full variable domain (outside the CDR3, taken from reference TRBV30 and TRBJ2-3): SQTIHQWPATLVQPVGSPLSLECTVEGTSNPNLYWYRQAAGRGLQLLFYSVGIGQISSEVPQNLSASRPQDRQFILSSKKLLLSDSGFYLCAWSVTGDTQYFGPGTRLTVL.

This clone was recorded a few times. CDR3 loop: CASGGGPNTDTQYF. As DNA, the CDR3 is TGTGCCAGCGGGGGAGGGCCGAACACAGATACGCAGTATTTT. The chain couples TRBV28 to TRBJ2-3, with 7 bases aligning to TRBD2. This CDR3 has 14 residues. With V trimmed by 8 bases and J by 2 bases, 7 bases remained unmatched. Germline CDR1 reads MDHEN; CDR2 reads SYDVKM. The variable domain in full, with the rest retrieved from reference TRBV28 and TRBJ2-3, is DVKVTQSSRYLVKRTGEKVFLECVQDMDHENMFWYRQDPGLGLRLIYFSYDVKMKEKGDIPEGYSVSREKKERFSLILESASTNQTSMYLCASGGGPNTDTQYFGPGTRLTVL.

This clone was recorded a few times. The V and J genes are TRBV6-5 and TRBJ1-2; D unclear. The V end lost 6 bases, the J end lost 8 bases, and 19 bases lay between the germline ends. The CDR3 totals 14 residues. Germline V gene lookup returns CDR1 MNHEY and CDR2 SVGAGI. CDR3 protein: CASSPLFGRFGYTF. The CDR3 nucleotides read TGTGCCAGCAGCCCCCTTTTCGGGAGATTCGGCTACACCTTC.

The chain employs TRBV15 and TRBJ1-6, with 9 bases aligning to TRBD1. In germline, CDR1 is LNHNV, CDR2 YYDKDF (reference sequence). This CDR3 comprises 15 residues. V lost 4 bases to trimming and J lost 9 bases; unmatched junction nucleotides: 7. CDR3 nucleotides: TGTGCCACCAGCATCCAGGACAGGGGTACTTCACCCCTCCACTTT. It yields the protein CATSIQDRGTSPLHF.